One sample yielded the 8 T cell receptor beta chains listed below, sequenced in a study of blood T cell repertoires in COVID-19. This table comes from immunoSEQ multiplex PCR, and its TCRdb copy is limited to in-frame clones, with some not included. The sample consists of approximately 470,000 clones, 75% to 90% of them appearing once. Sequencing input: peripheral blood. The receptor source for this set is a human donor in a cohort sampled during active COVID-19.

The chain recombines TRBV7-3 with TRBJ2-1, with D unclear. V gave up 4 bases and J gave up 0 bases, with 10 bases separating them. CDR3 length equals 15 residues. Germline-derived CDR1 and CDR2 are SGHTA and FQGTGA. The DNA of the CDR3 is TGTGCCAGCAGCTGGAACAGTGGCTCCTACAATGAGCAGTTCTTC. It codes for CASSWNSGSYNEQFF.

This clone has a single count. The gene calls are TRBV7-2 and TRBJ2-5, with TRBD2 matching 7 bases. V lost 7 bases and J lost 3; bases outside the gene matches: 5. The germline V gene has CDR1 SGHTA and CDR2 FQGNSA. This CDR3 region has 13 residues. DNA of the CDR3: TGTGCCAGCAACCTAAGCGGGAAAGAGACCCAGTACTTC. Translating gives CASNLSGKETQYF.

This sequence joins TRBV19 and TRBJ2-4; possibly TRBD2 for D (5 bases). The ends were cut back, 7 bases at V and 0 bases at J, with 10 bases in the middle. The CDR3 length is 14 residues. Germline CDR1 LNHDA, CDR2 SQIVND (reference sequence). The CDR3 nucleotides are TGTGCCAGTAATGAGGGCCTAGCCAAAAACATTCAGTACTTC. Translation gives CASNEGLAKNIQYF.

CDR3 residues: CASSSDRGRLVTNEKLFF. CDR3 sequence (DNA): TGTGCCAGCAGCTCCGACAGGGGGCGTTTAGTAACTAATGAAAAACTGTTTTTT. J is TRBJ1-4 and V is TRBV7-9, with 10 bases aligning to TRBD1. Losses at the gene ends were 4 bases for V and 1 base for J; bases not matched to a gene: 9. The CDR3 covers 18 residues. The germline CDR1 and CDR2 sequences are SEHNR and FQNEAQ (reference sequence).

V usage is TRBV12-5 and J usage is TRBJ2-2; the D is unclear. Germline lookup yields CDR1 LGHNT and CDR2 FRNRAP. The CDR3 is 19 amino acids. The V end lost 0 bases, the J end lost 7 bases, and 24 bases lay between the germline ends. CDR3 in DNA: TGTGCTAGTGGTTTGGTACTGGGTGGCACCGGGTCGCAAGACGGGGAGCTGTTTTTT. Its protein product is CASGLVLGGTGSQDGELFF.

The rearrangement joins TRBV19 to TRBJ2-1; TRBD2 agrees at 7 bases. The CDR3 is 12 residues long. The V segment lost 4 bases and the J segment 8 bases; nucleotides outside the gene matches: 2. The germline gives CDR1 LNHDA, CDR2 SQIVND (reference sequence). CDR3 nucleotides: TGTGCCAGTAGTAGTAGCGGGTATGAGCAGTTCTTC. The encoded protein is CASSSSGYEQFF. Full variable domain (missing parts from reference TRBV19 and TRBJ2-1): DGGITQSPKYLFRKEGQNVTLSCEQNLNHDAMYWYRQDPGQGLRLIYYSQIVNDFQKGDIAEGYSVSREKKESFPLTVTSAQKNPTAFYLCASSSSGYEQFFGPGTRLTVL.

This chain joins TRBV20-1 and TRBJ2-7; the D gene is possibly TRBD2 (5 bases). The CDR3 has 11 amino acids. Trimming pared 6 bases from V and 4 bases from J, leaving 10 bases between. CDR1 and CDR2 from the germline V gene are DFQATT and SNEGSKA (reference sequence). The CDR3 protein is CSASTRYEQYF. The CDR3 DNA follows: TGCAGTGCCTCAACTAGGTACGAGCAGTACTTC.

The chain carries TRBV27 and TRBJ1-5, with D uncertain. The CDR3 covers 14 residues. The V gene lost 7 bases and the J gene lost 7 bases, with 17 bases spanning the gap. Germline-derived CDR1 and CDR2 are MNHEY and SMNVEV (reference sequence). This CDR3 reads CASKSRPDGQPQHF. Written as DNA, the CDR3 is TGTGCCAGCAAGAGCAGGCCGGATGGCCAGCCCCAGCATTTT.